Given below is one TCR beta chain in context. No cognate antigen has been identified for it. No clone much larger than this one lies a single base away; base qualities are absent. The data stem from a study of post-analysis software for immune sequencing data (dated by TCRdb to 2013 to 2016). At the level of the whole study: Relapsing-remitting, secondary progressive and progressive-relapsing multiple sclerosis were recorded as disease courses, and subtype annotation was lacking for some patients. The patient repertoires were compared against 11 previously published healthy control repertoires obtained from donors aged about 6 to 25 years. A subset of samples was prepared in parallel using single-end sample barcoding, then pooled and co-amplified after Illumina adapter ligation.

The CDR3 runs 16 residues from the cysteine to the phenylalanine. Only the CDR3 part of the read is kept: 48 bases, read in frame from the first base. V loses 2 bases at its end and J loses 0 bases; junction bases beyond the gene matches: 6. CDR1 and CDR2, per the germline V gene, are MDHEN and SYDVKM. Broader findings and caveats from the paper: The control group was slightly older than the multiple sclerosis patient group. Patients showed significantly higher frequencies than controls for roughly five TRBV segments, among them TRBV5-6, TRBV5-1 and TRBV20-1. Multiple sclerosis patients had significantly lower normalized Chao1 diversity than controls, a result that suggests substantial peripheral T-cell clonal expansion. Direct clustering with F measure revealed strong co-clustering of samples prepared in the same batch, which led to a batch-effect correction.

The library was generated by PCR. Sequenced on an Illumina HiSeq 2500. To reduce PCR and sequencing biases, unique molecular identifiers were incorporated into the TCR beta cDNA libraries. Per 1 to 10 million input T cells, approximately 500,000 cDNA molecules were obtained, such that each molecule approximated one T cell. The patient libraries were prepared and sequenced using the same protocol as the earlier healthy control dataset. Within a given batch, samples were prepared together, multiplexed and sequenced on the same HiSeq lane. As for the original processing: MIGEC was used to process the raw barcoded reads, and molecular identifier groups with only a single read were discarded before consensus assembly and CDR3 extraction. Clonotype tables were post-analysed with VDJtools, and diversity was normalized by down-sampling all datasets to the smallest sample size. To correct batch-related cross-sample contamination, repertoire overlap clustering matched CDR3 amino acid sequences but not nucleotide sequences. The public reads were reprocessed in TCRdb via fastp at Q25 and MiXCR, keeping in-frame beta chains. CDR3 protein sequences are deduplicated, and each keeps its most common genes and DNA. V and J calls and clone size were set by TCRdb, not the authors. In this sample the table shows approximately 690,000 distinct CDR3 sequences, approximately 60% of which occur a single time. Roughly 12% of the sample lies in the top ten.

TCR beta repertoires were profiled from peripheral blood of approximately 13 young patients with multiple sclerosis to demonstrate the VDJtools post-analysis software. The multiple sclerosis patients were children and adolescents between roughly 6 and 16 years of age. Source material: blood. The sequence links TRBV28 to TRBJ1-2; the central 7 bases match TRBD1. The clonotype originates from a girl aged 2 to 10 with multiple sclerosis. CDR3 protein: CASSLGGQQANYGYTF. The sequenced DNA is TGTGCCAGCAGTTTAGGGGGACAGCAAGCTAACTATGGCTACACCTTC.